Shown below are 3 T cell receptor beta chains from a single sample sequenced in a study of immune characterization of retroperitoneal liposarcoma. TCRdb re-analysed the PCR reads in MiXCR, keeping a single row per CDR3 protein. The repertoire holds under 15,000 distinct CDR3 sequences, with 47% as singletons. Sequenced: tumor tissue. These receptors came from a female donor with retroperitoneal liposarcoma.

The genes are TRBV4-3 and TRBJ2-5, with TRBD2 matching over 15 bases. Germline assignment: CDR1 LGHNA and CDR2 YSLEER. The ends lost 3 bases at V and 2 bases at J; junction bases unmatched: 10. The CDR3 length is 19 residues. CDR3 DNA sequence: TGCGCCAGCAGCCATCCCGGACTAGCGGGAGGGCCAAATCAAGAGACCCAGTACTTC. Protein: CASSHPGLAGGPNQETQYF.

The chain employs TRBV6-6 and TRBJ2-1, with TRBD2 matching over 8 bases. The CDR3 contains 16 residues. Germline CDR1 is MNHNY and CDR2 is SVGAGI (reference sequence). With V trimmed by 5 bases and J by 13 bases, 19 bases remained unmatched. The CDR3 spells CASSGIQLAGRETQFF. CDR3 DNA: TGTGCCAGCAGTGGTATCCAGCTAGCGGGTAGAGAGACCCAGTTCTTC.

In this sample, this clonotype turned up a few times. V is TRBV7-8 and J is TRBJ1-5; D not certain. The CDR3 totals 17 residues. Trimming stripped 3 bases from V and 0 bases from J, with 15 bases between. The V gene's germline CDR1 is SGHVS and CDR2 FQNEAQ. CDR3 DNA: TGTGCCAGCAGCTTCTCGCCGGGTTCCCCTAGCAATCAGCCCCAGCATTTT. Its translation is CASSFSPGSPSNQPQHF. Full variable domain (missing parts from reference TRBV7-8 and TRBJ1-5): GAGVSQSPRYKVAKRGQDVALRCDPISGHVSLFWYQQALGQGPEFLTYFQNEAQLDKSGLPSDRFFAERPEGSVSTLKIQRTQQEDSAVYLCASSFSPGSPSNQPQHFGDGTRLSIL.